What follows describes a single T cell receptor (beta chain). Generated by immunoSEQ multiplex PCR, the TCRdb table keeps only in-frame clones and is missing some. Seen here are about 580,000 clones, about 98% observed once, and the top ten hold 0.3%. Naive CD8 populations comprised CD45RO-negative cells positively selected for CCR7, excluding terminally differentiated effector memory CD45RA+ cells. The sample comes from a study of shared clonotypes between healthy human individuals. For the study at large: CD8 memory received one plate per donor, CD8 naive two, CD4 memory three and CD4 naive three.

With V trimmed by 3 bases and J by 0 bases, 8 bases remained unmatched. Germline CDR1 and CDR2: MNHEY and SMNVEV (reference sequence). CDR3 length: 18 amino acids. The sequencing sample was made of naive CD8+ T cells sorted from blood. This TCR was recovered from a man aged 25-40 years in good health. The chain recombines TRBV27 with TRBJ2-2; TRBD1 matches 9 bases. The CDR3: CASSFGRQGGANTGELFF. The CDR3 nucleotides read TGTGCCAGCAGTTTTGGTCGACAGGGGGGAGCGAACACCGGGGAGCTGTTTTTT.